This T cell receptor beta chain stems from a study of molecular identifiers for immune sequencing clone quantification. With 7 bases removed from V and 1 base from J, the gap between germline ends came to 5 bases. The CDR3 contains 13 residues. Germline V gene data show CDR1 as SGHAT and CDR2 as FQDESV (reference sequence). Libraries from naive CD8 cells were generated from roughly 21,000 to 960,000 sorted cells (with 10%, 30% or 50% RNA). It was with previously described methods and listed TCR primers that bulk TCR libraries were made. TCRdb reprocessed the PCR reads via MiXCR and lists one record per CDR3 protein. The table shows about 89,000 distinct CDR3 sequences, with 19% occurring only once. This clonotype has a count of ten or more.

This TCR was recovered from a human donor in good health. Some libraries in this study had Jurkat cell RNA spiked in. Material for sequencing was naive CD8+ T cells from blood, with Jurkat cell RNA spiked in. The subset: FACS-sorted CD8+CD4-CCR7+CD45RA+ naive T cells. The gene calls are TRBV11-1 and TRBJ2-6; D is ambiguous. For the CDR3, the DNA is TGTGCCAGCATCGCGTCTGGGGCCAACGTCCTGACTTTC. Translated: CASIASGANVLTF.